Listed below are T cell receptor beta chains from one sample, sequenced in a study of beta chain features in type 1 diabetes. The repertoire was sequenced with immunoSEQ multiplex PCR; TCRdb's copy has only in-frame clones and lacks some. The sample carries about half a million clones, 30% recorded once. The sample consisted of naive CD4+ T cells from blood. The origin of the receptors is a man between 18 and 35 years old in good health. The CDR3 runs from the conserved cysteine through the conserved F or W. The D gene is left open where the match is weak. The size field is filled for only some rows; it gives once, few, many or a size class.

J gene | V gene | D gene | clone size | CDR3 protein | CDR3 DNA
TRBJ2-4 | TRBV28 | TRBD2 | - | CASSPRLLAGLAKNIQYF | TGTGCCAGCAGCCCTAGGCTTCTAGCGGGATTAGCCAAAAACATTCAGTACTTC
TRBJ2-5 | TRBV11-2 | - | - | CASSPGKAQYF | TGTGCCAGCAGCCCAGGGAAGGCCCAGTACTTC
TRBJ2-1 | TRBV30 | - | - | CAERSSNYNEQFF | TGTGCCGAACGTAGCAGCAACTACAATGAGCAGTTCTTC
TRBJ2-7 | TRBV5-4 | - | few | CASSAGPTSYEQYF | TGTGCCAGCTCGGCAGGACCTACCTCCTACGAGCAGTACTTC
TRBJ2-1 | TRBV25-1 | - | - | CASSESNRGRGNEQFF | TGTGCCAGCAGTGAATCCAACAGGGGCCGGGGGAATGAGCAGTTCTTC
TRBJ2-5 | TRBV6-5 | TRBD1 | - | CASRTGVETQYF | TGTGCCAGCAGAACAGGGGTTGAGACCCAGTACTTC
TRBJ2-5 | TRBV11-2 | - | few | CASSRGALETQYF | TGTGCCAGCAGCCGGGGGGCTTTGGAGACCCAGTACTTC
TRBJ2-2 | TRBV29-1 | - | few | CSPAGTGELFF | TGCAGCCCCGCGGGGACCGGGGAGCTGTTTTTT
TRBJ2-1 | TRBV27 | - | few | CASRLQGEPYNEQFF | TGTGCCAGCAGATTACAGGGTGAGCCCTACAATGAGCAGTTCTTC
TRBJ2-7 | TRBV7-2 | TRBD2 | few | CASHPLGGSSYEQYF | TGTGCCAGCCATCCCCTGGGGGGGAGCTCCTACGAGCAGTACTTC
TRBJ2-7 | TRBV6-1 | - | - | CASIADYEQYF | TGTGCCAGCATAGCGGACTACGAGCAGTACTTC
TRBJ2-7 | TRBV30 | - | - | CAWSNPRRSPRYEQYF | TGTGCCTGGAGCAACCCTCGGAGGAGTCCCCGCTACGAGCAGTACTTC
TRBJ2-1 | TRBV30 | - | - | CAWSRRAGLYNEQFF | TGTGCCTGGAGCCGGAGGGCGGGGCTTTACAATGAGCAGTTCTTC
TRBJ2-3 | TRBV7-2 | TRBD2 | few | CASSLGTSGSTDTQYF | TGTGCCAGCAGCTTAGGCACTAGCGGATCCACAGATACGCAGTATTTT
TRBJ2-1 | TRBV21-1 | - | few | CASSKVSSGAEQFF | TGTGCCAGCAGCAAAGTGAGTAGCGGGGCCGAGCAGTTCTTC
TRBJ1-2 | TRBV2 | - | few | CASTGFRNYGYTF | TGTGCCAGCACAGGATTTCGCAACTATGGCTACACCTTC
TRBJ2-2 | TRBV30 | - | - | CAWSVENTGELFF | TGTGCCTGGAGTGTAGAGAACACCGGGGAGCTGTTTTTT
TRBJ2-5 | TRBV2 | - | - | CASSTAREETQYF | TGTGCCAGCTCAACGGCCAGGGAAGAGACCCAGTACTTC
TRBJ2-3 | TRBV7-2 | - | - | CASSLVTVTDTQYF | TGTGCCAGCAGCCTAGTCACGGTCACAGATACGCAGTATTTT
TRBJ2-3 | TRBV2 | TRBD2 | - | CAWGGPDTQYF | TGTGCCTGGGGGGGTCCAGATACGCAGTATTTT